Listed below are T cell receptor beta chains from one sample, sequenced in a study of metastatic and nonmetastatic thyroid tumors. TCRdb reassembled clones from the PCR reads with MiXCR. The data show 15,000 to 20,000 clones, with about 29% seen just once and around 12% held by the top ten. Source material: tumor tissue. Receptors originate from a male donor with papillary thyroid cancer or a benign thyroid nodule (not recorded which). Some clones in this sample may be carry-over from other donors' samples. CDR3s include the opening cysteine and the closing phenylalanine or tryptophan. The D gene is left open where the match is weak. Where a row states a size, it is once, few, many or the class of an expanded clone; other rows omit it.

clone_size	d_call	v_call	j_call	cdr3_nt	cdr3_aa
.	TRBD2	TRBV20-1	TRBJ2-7	TGCAGTGCTAGAAGTAGGGCTAGCGGGCCTCTCTCCTACGAGCAGTACTTC	CSARSRASGPLSYEQYF
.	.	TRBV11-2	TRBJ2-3	TGTGCCAGCAGCTTCGGCCGCGGAGGGGACACAGATACGCAGTATTTT	CASSFGRGGDTDTQYF
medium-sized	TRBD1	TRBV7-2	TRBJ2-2	TGTGCCAGCAGCTCGATGGACAGGTCCACCGGGGAGCTGTTTTTT	CASSSMDRSTGELFF
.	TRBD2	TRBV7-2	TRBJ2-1	TGTGCCAGCAGCTTCGGGCTAGCGGGTCTCATCGGGTACAATGAGCAGTTCTTC	CASSFGLAGLIGYNEQFF
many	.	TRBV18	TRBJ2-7	TGTGCCAGCTCGTCCGGGTCCAATTCCTACGAGCAGTACTTC	CASSSGSNSYEQYF
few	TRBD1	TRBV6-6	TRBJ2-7	TGTGCCAGCAGTTACACAACCGGGACAGGGGGTTACGAGCAGTACTTC	CASSYTTGTGGYEQYF
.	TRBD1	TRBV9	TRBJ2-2	TGTGCCAGCAGCGTAGAACAGGGGTTCGGGGAGCTGTTTTTT	CASSVEQGFGELFF
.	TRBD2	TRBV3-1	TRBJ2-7	TGTGCCAGCAGCCAAGTTAGCGGGCTTAAAACCTACGAGCAGTACTTC	CASSQVSGLKTYEQYF
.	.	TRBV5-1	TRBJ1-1	TGCGCCAGCAGCCGGACCGGCGGGGAAACTGAAGCTTTCTTT	CASSRTGGETEAFF
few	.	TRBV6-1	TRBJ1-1	TGTGCCAGCAGTGAGGCCCTTCACACTGAAGCTTTCTTT	CASSEALHTEAFF
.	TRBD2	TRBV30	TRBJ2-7	TGTGCCTGGAGTGTATTCGGTCGGGAGGGAGGCGAGCAGTACTTC	CAWSVFGREGGEQYF
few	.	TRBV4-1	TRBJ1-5	TGCGCCAGCAGCCCCCGTAGCGACCGGGGGCAGCCCCAGCATTTT	CASSPRSDRGQPQHF